This TCR beta chain originates from a study of metastatic and nonmetastatic thyroid tumors. Study-level background: Comparative analysis of repertoires was undertaken across blood and tumor or nodule tissue obtained from malignant and benign thyroid patients.

The germline V gene encodes CDR1 MNHEY and CDR2 SMNVEV (reference sequence). V lost 2 bases and J 7 bases, leaving 11 bases between the germline ends. This CDR3 contains 13 residues. Among the patients, none had received any treatment before thyroid surgery. Via MiXCR, TCRdb re-called the PCR reads. In the table there are about 18,000 clones, 34% of which are singletons. V is TRBV27 and J is TRBJ1-2; D gene uncertain. This TCR was recovered from a male donor with papillary thyroid cancer or a benign thyroid nodule (not recorded which). Some clones in this sample may be carry-over from other donors' samples. Sample: tumor tissue. CDR3 in amino acids: CASSLSVRGGYTF. CDR3 bases: TGTGCCAGCAGTTTAAGTGTACGGGGTGGCTACACCTTC.